This TCR beta chain appears in the sequencing data of a study of siplizumab effects on memory and regulatory T cells. About 10^5 TCR templates were measured in each sample. The table came from immunoSEQ multiplex PCR; TCRdb's copy has only in-frame clones and leaves some out. Of over 85,000 clones listed, about 94% are singletons. This TCR was recovered from a human donor in good health. What was sequenced was CD4+ T cells sorted from blood.

The CDR3 region has the DNA TGTGCCAGCAGAATGAACGGGGGGCGCACAGATACGCAGTATTTT. It codes for CASRMNGGRTDTQYF. The chain is built from TRBV6-5 and TRBJ2-3; D is possibly TRBD2 (7 bases). Between the trimmed V and J ends, which lost 6 bases and 1 base, there was a span of 14 bases. This CDR3 has 15 amino acids. Germline CDR1 is MNHEY and CDR2 is SVGAGI.